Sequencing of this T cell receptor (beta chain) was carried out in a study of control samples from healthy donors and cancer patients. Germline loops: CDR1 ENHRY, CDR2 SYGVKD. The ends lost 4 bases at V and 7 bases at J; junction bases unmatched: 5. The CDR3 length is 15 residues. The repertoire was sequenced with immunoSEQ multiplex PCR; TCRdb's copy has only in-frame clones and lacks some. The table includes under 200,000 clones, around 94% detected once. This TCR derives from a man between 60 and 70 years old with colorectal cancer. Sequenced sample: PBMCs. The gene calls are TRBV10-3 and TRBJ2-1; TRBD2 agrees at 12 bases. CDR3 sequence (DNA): TGTGCCATCAGTGCTAGCGGGGGGGGTCAGAATGAGCAGTTCTTC. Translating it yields CAISASGGGQNEQFF.